This T cell receptor beta chain was identified in a study of T cell repertoires in cytomegalovirus infection. Study as a whole: TCR beta signatures that were public indicated CMV infection and matching HLA type.

TCRdb re-derived calls from the reads in MiXCR, one entry per CDR3 protein. The table has roughly 720,000 distinct CDR3 sequences, under 40% seen once; the top ten hold around 2.8%. The study, taken as a whole, reports: Across the ex vivo response, the dominant clonotypes were HLA-C-restricted CMV-specific TCR beta clonotypes.

Comment on this clonotype: Its antigen is not identified.

V dropped 8 bases and J dropped 6 bases, with 11 bases sitting between them. This CDR3 is built from 11 residues. The receptor's source is a human donor in good health (CMV status not recorded). Some clones in this sample may be carry-over from other donors' samples. Specimen: PBMCs. The gene calls are TRBV12-3 or TRBV12-4 and TRBJ2-7; D is perhaps TRBD1 (7 bases). The CDR3 spells CASQGGPEQYF. CDR3 bases: TGTGCCAGCCAGGGGGGACCCGAGCAGTACTTC.